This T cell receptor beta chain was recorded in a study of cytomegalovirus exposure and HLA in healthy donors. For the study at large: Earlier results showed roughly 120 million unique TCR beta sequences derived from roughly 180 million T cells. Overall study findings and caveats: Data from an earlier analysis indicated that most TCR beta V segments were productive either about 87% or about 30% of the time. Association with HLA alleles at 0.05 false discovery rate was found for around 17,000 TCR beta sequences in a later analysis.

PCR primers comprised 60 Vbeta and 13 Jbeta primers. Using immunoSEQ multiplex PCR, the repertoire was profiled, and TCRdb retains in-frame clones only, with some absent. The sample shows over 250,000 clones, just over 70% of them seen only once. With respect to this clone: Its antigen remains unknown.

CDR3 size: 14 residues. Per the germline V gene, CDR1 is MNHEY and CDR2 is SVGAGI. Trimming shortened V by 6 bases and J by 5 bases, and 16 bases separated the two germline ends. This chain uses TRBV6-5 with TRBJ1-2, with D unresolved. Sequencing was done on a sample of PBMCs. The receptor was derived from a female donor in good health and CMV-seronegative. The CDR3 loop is CASRRPLAKYGYTF. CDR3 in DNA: TGTGCCAGCAGACGCCCCCTGGCAAAGTATGGCTACACCTTC.